The clone carrying this T cell receptor beta chain was detected once. V lost 0 bases and J lost 1; bases outside the gene matches: 9. CDR1 LGHNT and CDR2 FRNRAP come from the germline V gene. This CDR3 contains 18 residues. The data originate from a study of fetal regulatory T cell absence and autoimmunity. The assay was immunoSEQ multiplex PCR, and TCRdb's table has in-frame clones only and misses some. The sample records some 46,000 clones, about 79% being singletons. The sequenced sample was cord blood. This clonotype was obtained from a newborn boy with IPEX syndrome. The rearrangement links TRBV12-5 to TRBJ1-5, with 7 bases matching TRBD1. The CDR3 coding sequence is TGTGCTAGTGGTTTGGTAGCCAGGGGGTACTTGAGCAATCAGCCCCAGCATTTT. Translating it yields CASGLVARGYLSNQPQHF.